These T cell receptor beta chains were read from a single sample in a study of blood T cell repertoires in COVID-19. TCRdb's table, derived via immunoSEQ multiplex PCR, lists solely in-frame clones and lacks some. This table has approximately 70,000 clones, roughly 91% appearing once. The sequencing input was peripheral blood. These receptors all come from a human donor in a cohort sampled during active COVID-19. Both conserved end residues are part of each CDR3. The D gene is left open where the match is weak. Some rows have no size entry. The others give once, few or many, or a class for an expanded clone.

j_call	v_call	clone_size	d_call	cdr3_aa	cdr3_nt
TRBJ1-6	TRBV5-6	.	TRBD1	CAGSLGQTNSPLHF	TGTGCCGGCAGCTTGGGACAGACAAATTCACCCCTCCACTTT
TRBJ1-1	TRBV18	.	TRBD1	CASSSPRGLAEAFF	TGTGCCAGCTCATCACCAAGGGGGCTTGCTGAAGCTTTCTTT
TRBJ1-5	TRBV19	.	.	CASRTQVQGNQPQHF	TGTGCCAGTAGAACACAGGTTCAAGGCAATCAGCCCCAGCATTTT
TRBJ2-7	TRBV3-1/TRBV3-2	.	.	CASSQGSEQYF	TGTGCCAGCAGCCAGGGGAGCGAGCAGTACTTC
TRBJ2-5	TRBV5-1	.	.	CATAAGPTQETQYF	TGCGCCACCGCGGCGGGACCGACCCAAGAGACCCAGTACTTC
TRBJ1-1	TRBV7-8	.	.	CASSLNSDYMNTEAFF	TGTGCCAGCAGCTTAAACAGCGACTACATGAACACTGAAGCTTTCTTT
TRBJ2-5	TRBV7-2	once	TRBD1	CASSFDRDLTQYF	TGTGCCAGCAGCTTCGACAGGGATCTGACCCAGTACTTC
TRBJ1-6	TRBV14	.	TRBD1	CASSQEGGRNSPLHF	TGTGCCAGCAGCCAAGAAGGGGGCAGGAATTCACCCCTCCACTTT
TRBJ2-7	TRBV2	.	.	CASRMRWSSPEQYF	TGTGCCAGCAGGATGCGTTGGAGTTCCCCCGAGCAGTACTTC
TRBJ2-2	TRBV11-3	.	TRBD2	CASSTGLAGTGELFF	TGTGCCAGCAGCACAGGACTAGCGGGAACCGGGGAGCTGTTTTTT
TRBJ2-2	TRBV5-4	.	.	CASSLLPGNTGELFF	TGTGCCAGCAGCTTGTTGCCGGGAAACACCGGGGAGCTGTTTTTT
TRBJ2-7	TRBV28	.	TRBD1	CASSSDRGAPYEQYF	TGTGCCAGCAGTTCCGACAGGGGGGCCCCCTACGAGCAGTACTTC
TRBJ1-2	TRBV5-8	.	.	CASSFIQAGGYTF	TGTGCCAGCAGCTTCATACAGGCAGGGGGCTACACCTTC
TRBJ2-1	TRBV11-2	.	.	CASSLAGRASYNEQFF	TGTGCCAGCAGCTTAGCTGGGCGAGCATCCTACAATGAGCAGTTCTTC
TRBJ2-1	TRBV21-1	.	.	CASSKGFQREGQSNEQFF	TGTGCCAGCAGCAAAGGCTTCCAGCGGGAGGGCCAGAGCAATGAGCAGTTCTTC
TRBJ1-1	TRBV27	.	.	CASSSWTDLNTEAFF	TGTGCCAGCAGTTCCTGGACAGACTTGAACACTGAAGCTTTCTTT
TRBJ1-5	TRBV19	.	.	CASSINGIQQGQPQHF	TGTGCCAGTAGTATAAACGGGATTCAGCAAGGACAGCCCCAGCATTTT
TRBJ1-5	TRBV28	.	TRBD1	CASSPLGQGFSNQPQHF	TGTGCCAGCAGCCCCCTCGGACAGGGATTTTCCAATCAGCCCCAGCATTTT
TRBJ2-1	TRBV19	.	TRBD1	CASSIKQGAFIVEQFF	TGTGCCAGTAGTATAAAGCAGGGGGCGTTTATTGTTGAGCAGTTCTTC
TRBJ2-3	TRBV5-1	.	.	CASRAGGTDTQYF	TGCGCCTCCCGGGCAGGGGGCACAGATACGCAGTATTTT
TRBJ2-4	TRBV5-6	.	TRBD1	CASSSSGTGALFGIQYF	TGTGCCAGCAGCTCTTCCGGGACAGGGGCGTTATTTGGCATTCAGTACTTC
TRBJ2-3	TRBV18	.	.	CASSPFQADTQYF	TGTGCCAGCTCACCCTTCCAGGCAGATACGCAGTATTTT
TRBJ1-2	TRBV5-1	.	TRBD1	CASSQSTGNYGYTF	TGCGCCAGCAGCCAGTCGACAGGGAACTATGGCTACACCTTC
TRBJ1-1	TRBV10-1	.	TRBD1	CASSELLGTGDTEAFF	TGCGCCAGCAGTGAACTCCTCGGGACAGGGGATACTGAAGCTTTCTTT
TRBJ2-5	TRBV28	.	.	CASRNQGRETQYF	TGTGCCAGCAGGAATCAGGGTCGGGAGACCCAGTACTTC
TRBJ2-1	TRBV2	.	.	CASRLLTATGEQFF	TGTGCCAGCAGATTACTAACTGCAACCGGCGAGCAGTTCTTC
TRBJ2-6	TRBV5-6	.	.	CASSSWSLAGHSGANVLTF	TGTGCCAGCAGCTCTTGGAGCTTGGCGGGGCACTCTGGGGCCAACGTCCTGACTTTC
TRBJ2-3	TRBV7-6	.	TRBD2	CASSLQAGTSVTDTQYF	TGTGCCAGCAGCCTCCAGGCGGGGACTAGCGTCACAGATACGCAGTATTTT
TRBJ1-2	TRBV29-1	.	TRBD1	CSVSGTAAYGYTF	TGCAGCGTGTCGGGGACAGCTGCCTATGGCTACACCTTC
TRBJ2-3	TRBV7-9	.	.	CASSLDYADTQYF	TGTGCCAGCAGCTTAGACTACGCCGATACGCAGTATTTT
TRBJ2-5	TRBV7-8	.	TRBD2	CASSLLGGRAGETQYF	TGTGCCAGCAGCTTGCTAGGCGGGAGGGCTGGGGAGACCCAGTACTTC
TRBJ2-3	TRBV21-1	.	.	CASSKGGGRWVTDTQYF	TGTGCCAGCAGCAAAGGAGGCGGGAGGTGGGTCACAGATACGCAGTATTTT
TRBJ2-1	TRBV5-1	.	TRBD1	CASSPGQGSDRTNEQFF	TGCGCCAGCAGCCCGGGACAGGGGTCGGACCGGACCAATGAGCAGTTCTTC
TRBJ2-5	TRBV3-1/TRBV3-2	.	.	CASSQVFSPQETQYF	TGTGCCAGCAGCCAAGTATTTAGCCCCCAAGAGACCCAGTACTTC
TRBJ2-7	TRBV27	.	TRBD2	CASSLSKAGVTHHEQYF	TGTGCCAGCAGTTTATCAAAAGCGGGAGTTACTCACCACGAGCAGTACTTC
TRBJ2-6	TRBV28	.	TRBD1	CASSPLDRVHSGANVLTF	TGTGCCAGCAGCCCACTGGACAGGGTTCACTCTGGGGCCAACGTCCTGACTTTC
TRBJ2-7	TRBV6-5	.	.	CASTRQGTYEQYF	TGTGCCAGCACACGCCAGGGCACCTACGAGCAGTACTTC
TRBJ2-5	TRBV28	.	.	CASSLSLGPATQYF	TGTGCCAGCAGTTTAAGTCTAGGCCCAGCGACCCAGTACTTC
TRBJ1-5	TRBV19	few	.	CASSRVVGFNQPQHF	TGTGCCAGTAGTCGGGTAGTAGGATTCAATCAGCCCCAGCATTTT
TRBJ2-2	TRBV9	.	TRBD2	CASSVVFASGNTGELFF	TGTGCCAGCAGCGTAGTGTTCGCTAGCGGAAACACCGGGGAGCTGTTTTTT
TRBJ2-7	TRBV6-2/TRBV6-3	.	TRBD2	CASSKSGSGYEQYF	TGTGCCAGCAGTAAAAGCGGGAGCGGGTACGAGCAGTACTTC
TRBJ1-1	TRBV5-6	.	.	CASSGRSGNTEAFF	TGTGCCAGCAGCGGGCGATCCGGGAACACTGAAGCTTTCTTT
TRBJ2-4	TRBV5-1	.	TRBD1	CASSLGQGTKNIQYF	TGCGCCAGCAGCTTGGGACAGGGGACCAAAAACATTCAGTACTTC
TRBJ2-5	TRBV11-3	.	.	CASSPTSFGVETQYF	TGTGCCAGCAGCCCAACTAGCTTCGGAGTGGAGACCCAGTACTTC
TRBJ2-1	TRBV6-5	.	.	CASSRDSHYNEQFF	TGTGCCAGCAGTCGGGACTCCCATTACAATGAGCAGTTCTTC
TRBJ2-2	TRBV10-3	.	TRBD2	CAISDPSTTSGFTGELFF	TGTGCCATCAGTGATCCCTCCACTACTAGCGGGTTCACCGGGGAGCTGTTTTTT
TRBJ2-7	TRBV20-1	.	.	CSAIRGYEQYF	TGCAGTGCTATCCGGGGCTACGAGCAGTACTTC
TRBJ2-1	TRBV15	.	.	CATSRGGTSRNEQFF	TGTGCCACCAGCAGAGGGGGTACTAGTCGGAATGAGCAGTTCTTC
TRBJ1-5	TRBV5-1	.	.	CASSSGQPNQPQHF	TGCGCCAGCAGCTCGGGACAACCCAATCAGCCCCAGCATTTT
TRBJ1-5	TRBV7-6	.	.	CASSLGANQPQHF	TGTGCCAGCAGCTTAGGAGCCAATCAGCCCCAGCATTTT
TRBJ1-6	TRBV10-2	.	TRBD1	CASRVGTVDNSPLHF	TGCGCCAGCAGAGTTGGGACAGTGGACAATTCACCCCTCCACTTT
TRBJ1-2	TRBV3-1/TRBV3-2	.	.	CASSHRVPYGYTF	TGTGCCAGCAGCCACAGGGTGCCCTACGGCTACACCTTC
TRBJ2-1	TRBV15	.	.	CATSRGPISYNEQFF	TGTGCCACCAGCAGAGGCCCTATCTCCTACAATGAGCAGTTCTTC
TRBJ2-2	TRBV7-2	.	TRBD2	CASSLLRGGTGELFF	TGTGCCAGCAGCTTACTTCGGGGGGGCACCGGGGAGCTGTTTTTT
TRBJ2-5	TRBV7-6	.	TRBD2	CASSPPVSGTKETQYF	TGTGCCAGCAGCCCGCCGGTGTCGGGGACTAAAGAGACCCAGTACTTC
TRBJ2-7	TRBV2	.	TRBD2	CASSEIAGLSYEQYF	TGTGCCAGCAGTGAGATAGCGGGCCTCTCCTACGAGCAGTACTTC
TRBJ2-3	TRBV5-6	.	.	CASSLGQLDTDTQYF	TGTGCCAGCAGCTTGGGACAGCTGGACACAGATACGCAGTATTTT
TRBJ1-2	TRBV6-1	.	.	CASSGGGLPQDYGYTF	TGTGCCAGCAGTGGAGGAGGCCTCCCTCAGGACTATGGCTACACCTTC
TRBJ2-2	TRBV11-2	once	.	CASSFLANWNTGELFF	TGTGCCAGCAGCTTCCTAGCGAACTGGAACACCGGGGAGCTGTTTTTT
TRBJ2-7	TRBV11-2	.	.	CASSLPANGAEQYF	TGTGCCAGCAGCTTACCCGCCAACGGTGCCGAGCAGTACTTC